The 10 T cell receptor beta chains reported below all come from one sample, sequenced in a study of blood T cell repertoires in COVID-19 (dated by TCRdb to the early 2020s). Receptor libraries were prepared by the immunoSEQ multiplex PCR assay. TCRdb stores this immuneACCESS table with in-frame sequences only. Part of the clones is absent; in the studies checked, under half of the shortfall reflects unresolved V genes, and no reason is known for the rest. The sample records 110,000 to 150,000 clones, 84% of which are singletons. The top ten clones comprise roughly two fifths of the sample. Sequencing was carried out using peripheral blood. All receptors derive from a human donor in a cohort sampled during active COVID-19.

The chain has TRBV5-1 and TRBJ1-2, with 8 nucleotides matching TRBD1. The ends lost 4 bases at V and 4 bases at J; junction bases unmatched: 9. Germline V gives CDR1 SGHRS, CDR2 YFSETQ. The CDR3 has 15 residues. The CDR3 DNA is TGCGCCAGCAGCCAAGGGACAGGAAGCGGCTATGGCTACACCTTC. Translation gives CASSQGTGSGYGYTF.

The rearrangement links TRBV7-2 to TRBJ2-1; 8 bases map to TRBD2. Per germline, CDR1 SGHTA and CDR2 FQGNSA. The V and J ends lost 4 bases and 9 bases, in that order; junction bases with no gene match: 8. The CDR3 consists of 14 residues. CDR3 amino acids: CASSYSGRRGEQFF. The DNA for the CDR3 is TGTGCCAGCAGCTACAGCGGGAGACGTGGTGAGCAGTTCTTC.

In this sample, this clone turned up once. The J gene is TRBJ2-3, the V gene TRBV7-2; the D is unclear. The ends were cut back, 2 bases at V and 1 base at J, with 7 bases in the middle. The germline V gene encodes CDR1 SGHTA and CDR2 FQGNSA. CDR3 length: 14 amino acids. The CDR3 DNA reads TGTGCCAGCAGCTTAACATCCGGCACAGATACGCAGTATTTT. Its translation is CASSLTSGTDTQYF.

This clone has more than one count but fewer than ten. The chain recombines TRBV28 with TRBJ2-2, with D unresolved. This CDR3 region has 13 residues. Germline V gene data show CDR1 as MDHEN and CDR2 as SYDVKM. V was clipped by 2 bases and J by 6 bases, with 7 bases between them. CDR3 sequence (DNA): TGTGCCAGCAGTTTACGGTTTCCCGGGGAGCTGTTTTTT. Amino acids: CASSLRFPGELFF.

A few counts support this clone. The chain is built from TRBV2 and TRBJ1-2; maybe TRBD1 (5 bases). From germline, CDR1 is SNHLY and CDR2 FYNNEI. This CDR3 is 14 amino acids long. V dropped 4 bases and J dropped 4 bases, with 13 bases sitting between them. The DNA for the CDR3 is TGTGCCAGCAGTGCCGTGCAGGGAGGCTATGGCTACACCTTC. Translated, it gives CASSAVQGGYGYTF.

The CDR3 loop reads CATSREPRTLEKLFF. CDR3 coding DNA: TGTGCCACCAGCAGAGAACCGCGGACACTGGAAAAACTGTTTTTT. This chain uses TRBV15 with TRBJ1-4; possibly TRBD1 for D (5 bases). This CDR3 contains 15 residues. From germline, CDR1 is LNHNV and CDR2 YYDKDF (reference sequence). The ends were cut back, 0 bases at V and 8 bases at J, with 13 bases in the middle. The variable domain in full, with the rest retrieved from reference TRBV15 and TRBJ1-4, is DAMVIQNPRYQVTQFGKPVTLSCSQTLNHNVMYWYQQKSSQAPKLLFHYYDKDFNNEADTPDNFQSRRPNTSFCFLDIRSPGLGDTAMYLCATSREPRTLEKLFFGSGTQLSVL.

This clone was observed a handful of times. The rearrangement uses TRBV19 and TRBJ1-5; possibly TRBD1 for D (6 bases). The CDR3 totals 15 residues. Germline CDR1 LNHDA, CDR2 SQIVND (reference sequence). Trimming removed 6 bases at V and 0 bases at J, with 12 bases between. Here the CDR3 DNA reads TGTGCCAGTAGCGATACAGGGAATAGCAATCAGCCCCAGCATTTT. It encodes CASSDTGNSNQPQHF.

Concerning this clone itself: Other DNA sequences in this sample translate to the same CDR3. The CDR3 region is CASSPMGQTYGYTF. The CDR3 DNA is TGTGCCAGCAGCCCCATGGGACAGACCTATGGCTACACCTTC. The rearrangement links TRBV9 to TRBJ1-2, with 7 bases aligning to TRBD1. Losses at the gene ends were 4 bases for V and 4 bases for J; bases not matched to a gene: 7. CDR3 length: 14 residues. Germline CDR1 is SGDLS and CDR2 is YYNGEE.

The gene calls are TRBV7-2 and TRBJ1-2; D remains unclear. The CDR3 loop spans 11 amino acids. Looked up from germline, CDR1 is SGHTA and CDR2 is FQGNSA. V lost 8 bases to trimming and J lost 0 bases, with 4 bases between them. The CDR3 sequence is CASGANYGYTF. The DNA for the CDR3 is TGTGCCAGCGGAGCTAACTATGGCTACACCTTC. Drawing the rest from reference TRBV7-2 and TRBJ1-2, the complete variable domain is GAGVSQSPSNKVTEKGKDVELRCDPISGHTALYWYRQSLGQGLEFLIYFQGNSAPDKSGLPSDRFSAERTGGSVSTLTIQRTQQEDSAVYLCASGANYGYTFGSGTRLTVV.

This clone was seen a few times. V gene TRBV19 combines with J gene TRBJ1-4; the match to TRBD1 covers 8 bases. Germline V gene sequence: CDR1 LNHDA, CDR2 SQIVND (reference sequence). J was trimmed by 2 bases and V by 4 bases; bases with no gene match: 3. This CDR3 is 15 amino acids long. This CDR3 reads CASSRDRSTNEKLFF. As DNA, the CDR3 is TGTGCCAGTAGTAGGGACAGGTCGACTAATGAAAAACTGTTTTTT. Variable domain in full (rest from reference TRBV19 and TRBJ1-4): DGGITQSPKYLFRKEGQNVTLSCEQNLNHDAMYWYRQDPGQGLRLIYYSQIVNDFQKGDIAEGYSVSREKKESFPLTVTSAQKNPTAFYLCASSRDRSTNEKLFFGSGTQLSVL.